This TCR beta chain was captured in a study of T cells in Graves' hyperthyroidism and ophthalmopathy. Turning to this clonotype: Antigen unknown.

Germline CDR1 reads MGHDK; CDR2 reads SYGVNS. V shed 5 bases, J shed 5 bases, and the junction held 17 bases outside the gene matches. The CDR3 runs to 18 residues. Findings and limits, study-wide: The model foresaw ophthalmopathy a median about 6.1 months prior to onset. Blood also held most thyroid clonotypes expanded beyond 0.001.

The study based diagnoses on clinical symptoms, serum thyroxine and TRAb, thyroid ultrasound and orbital computed tomography. The authors obtained PBMCs from around 11 ml of fresh peripheral blood. Authors of the study amplified TCR beta CDR3 regions from RNA transcripts. First-round RT-PCR targeting the TCR CDR3 was performed with the HTBI primer set. Each CDR3 protein is one row after TCRdb ran MiXCR on the multiplex PCR reads. There are approximately 600,000 distinct CDR3 sequences in the sample; around 16% occur only once, and approximately 3.9% lies in the top ten. This receptor was obtained from a woman between 25 and 40 years old with Graves' hyperthyroidism. The rearrangement links TRBV25-1 to TRBJ2-1; 8 bases line up with TRBD2. The sequenced sample consisted of blood. The CDR3 coding sequence is TGTGCCAGCAGTCCACACCGGGGGGGGAGTACTGTCCACAATGAGCAGTTCTTC. Translated, it gives CASSPHRGGSTVHNEQFF.